A selection of T cell receptor beta chains follows, all from one sample in a study of cytomegalovirus exposure and HLA in healthy donors. Clones were read by immunoSEQ multiplex PCR, and TCRdb kept only the in-frame ones, dropping some. The data show some 150,000 clones, with around 75% seen just once and 3.5% held by the top ten. Sequencing used PBMCs. The receptors originated from a human donor in good health. Both conserved end residues are part of each CDR3. Fields, in order: D gene, V gene, J gene, clone size, CDR3 protein, CDR3 DNA. D genes are given only for firm matches. Size tells how often a clone was seen (once, few, many) or the class of an expanded clone, and some rows leave it out.

TRBD1	TRBV27	TRBJ1-5	NA	CASSLLTGEFKQPQHF	TGTGCCAGCAGTCTTTTGACAGGGGAATTCAAACAGCCCCAGCATTTT
NA	TRBV15	TRBJ2-7	NA	CATRSTGTTYEQYF	TGTGCCACCAGGAGTACAGGGACTACCTACGAGCAGTACTTC
TRBD2	TRBV19	TRBJ2-1	NA	CASSRGSSYNEQFF	TGTGCCAGTTCGCGGGGGAGCTCCTACAATGAGCAGTTCTTC
TRBD2	TRBV5-1	TRBJ2-1	once	CASSLISGSYYNEQFF	TGCGCCAGCAGCTTGATTAGCGGGAGCTACTACAATGAGCAGTTCTTC
NA	TRBV7-2	TRBJ2-2	NA	CASSSRTGGELFF	TGTGCCAGCAGCTCAAGAACGGGCGGGGAGCTGTTTTTT
NA	TRBV4-1	TRBJ1-4	once	CASSQDMSNEKLFF	TGCGCCAGCAGCCAAGATATGTCTAATGAAAAACTGTTTTTT
TRBD1	TRBV29-1	TRBJ2-7	NA	CSVEGFGTGHYEQYF	TGCAGCGTTGAAGGGTTCGGGACAGGGCACTACGAGCAGTACTTC
TRBD1	TRBV27	TRBJ1-1	NA	CASSLGHARTGIEAEAFF	TGTGCCAGCAGTTTAGGCCACGCCCGGACAGGGATTGAGGCTGAAGCTTTCTTT
NA	TRBV4-2	TRBJ2-3	once	CASSQGHRDSSIFDTQYF	TGTGCCAGCAGCCAAGGCCACCGGGACTCCAGTATTTTTGATACGCAGTATTTT
NA	TRBV29-1	TRBJ2-7	NA	CSVYFRQGNEQYF	TGCAGCGTTTACTTCAGGCAGGGTAACGAGCAGTACTTC
NA	TRBV7-9	TRBJ1-2	NA	CSSSSSLTEHYGYTF	TGTTCCAGCAGCTCCTCACTGACAGAGCACTATGGCTACACCTTC
NA	TRBV9	TRBJ2-7	NA	CASSVGVGGSYEQYF	TGTGCCAGCAGCGTAGGAGTCGGGGGCTCCTACGAGCAGTACTTC
TRBD2	TRBV2	TRBJ2-3	NA	CASSPVRRASGDQINTDTQYF	TGTGCCAGCTCTCCCGTCCGACGGGCTAGCGGGGACCAAATCAACACAGATACGCAGTATTTT